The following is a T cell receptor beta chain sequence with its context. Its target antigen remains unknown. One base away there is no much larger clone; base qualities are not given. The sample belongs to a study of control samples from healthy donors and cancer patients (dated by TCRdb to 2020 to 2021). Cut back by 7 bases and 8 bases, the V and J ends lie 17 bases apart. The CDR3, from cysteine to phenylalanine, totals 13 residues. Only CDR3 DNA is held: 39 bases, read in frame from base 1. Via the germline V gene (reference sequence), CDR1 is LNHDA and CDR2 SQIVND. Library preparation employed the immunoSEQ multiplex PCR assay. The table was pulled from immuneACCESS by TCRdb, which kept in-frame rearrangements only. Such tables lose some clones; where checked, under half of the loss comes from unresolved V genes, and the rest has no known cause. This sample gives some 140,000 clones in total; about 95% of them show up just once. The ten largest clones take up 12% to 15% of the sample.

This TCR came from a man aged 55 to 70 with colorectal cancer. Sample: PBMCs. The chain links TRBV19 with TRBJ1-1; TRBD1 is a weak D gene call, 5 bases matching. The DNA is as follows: TGTGCCAGTAACACCCCGCCGGGGGGGGAAGCTTTCTTT. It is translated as CASNTPPGGEAFF.